The rows below give T cell receptor beta chains drawn from one sample of a study of spatial heterogeneity in lung cancer. TCRdb re-called the 5' RACE reads through MiXCR, storing one row per CDR3 protein. The table has some 43,000 distinct CDR3 sequences, 8% to 11% seen once. This material consisted of PBMCs, taken at follow-up. Receptors were obtained from a female donor with early-stage non-small cell lung cancer. Both conserved end residues are part of each CDR3. Fields, in order: clone size, V gene, J gene, D gene, CDR3 DNA, CDR3 protein. D genes are given only for firm matches. Clone size is not always given. Where it is, it says once, few, many or a class for expanded clones.

abundance: -; v_gene: TRBV4-1; j_gene: TRBJ2-7; d_gene: -; CDR3nt: TGCGCCAGCAGCCTGGGCCATTTGAGGGCCTACGAGCAGTACTTC; CDR3aa: CASSLGHLRAYEQYF
abundance: many; v_gene: TRBV5-1; j_gene: TRBJ2-5; d_gene: TRBD2; CDR3nt: TGCGCCAGCAGGCAGGTCACTAGCGGACAAGAGACCCAGTACTTC; CDR3aa: CASRQVTSGQETQYF
abundance: many; v_gene: TRBV23-1; j_gene: TRBJ2-1; d_gene: -; CDR3nt: TGCGCCAGCAGTCAAAACGGGCCCCACGGAATATCCTACAATGAGCAGTTCTTC; CDR3aa: CASSQNGPHGISYNEQFF
abundance: few; v_gene: TRBV5-1; j_gene: TRBJ2-7; d_gene: TRBD2; CDR3nt: TGCGCCAGCAGCTTGGACGGGGGGACCTACGAGCAGTACTTC; CDR3aa: CASSLDGGTYEQYF
abundance: few; v_gene: TRBV28; j_gene: TRBJ2-4; d_gene: TRBD1; CDR3nt: TGTGCCAGCAGTATACCGGGACAGGGGAGGATGGTGGGCAAAAACATTCAGTACTTC; CDR3aa: CASSIPGQGRMVGKNIQYF
abundance: -; v_gene: TRBV7-2; j_gene: TRBJ2-2; d_gene: -; CDR3nt: TGTGCCAGCAGCTTAGATCGCAGGGCAATCACCGGGGAGCTGTTTTTT; CDR3aa: CASSLDRRAITGELFF
abundance: -; v_gene: TRBV20-1; j_gene: TRBJ2-7; d_gene: -; CDR3nt: TGCAGTGCCCCCCGTGCAGGCTACGAGCAGCACTTC; CDR3aa: CSAPRAGYEQHF
abundance: -; v_gene: TRBV11-2; j_gene: TRBJ2-2; d_gene: TRBD2; CDR3nt: TGTGCCAGCAGCCATAGGCGGCTAGCGGCGAACACCGGGGAGCTGTTTTTT; CDR3aa: CASSHRRLAANTGELFF
abundance: -; v_gene: TRBV27; j_gene: TRBJ2-2; d_gene: -; CDR3nt: TGTGCCAGCAGCAGGAGGGGGGAGCTGTTTTTT; CDR3aa: CASSRRGELFF
abundance: -; v_gene: TRBV5-1; j_gene: TRBJ1-1; d_gene: -; CDR3nt: TGCGCCAGCAGCTTGGGAAGGGGTGACACTGAAGCTTTCTTT; CDR3aa: CASSLGRGDTEAFF
abundance: many; v_gene: TRBV20-1; j_gene: TRBJ1-1; d_gene: TRBD1; CDR3nt: TGCAGTGCTAGAGTGGACAGGGGATACACTGAAGCTTTCTTT; CDR3aa: CSARVDRGYTEAFF
abundance: -; v_gene: TRBV6-5; j_gene: TRBJ2-1; d_gene: -; CDR3nt: TGTGCCAGCACCGGGGGAATAGAGCAGTTCTTC; CDR3aa: CASTGGIEQFF
abundance: many; v_gene: TRBV5-1; j_gene: TRBJ2-7; d_gene: TRBD2; CDR3nt: TGCGCCAGCAGCTTACTTAGCGGGGACGAGCAGTACTTC; CDR3aa: CASSLLSGDEQYF
abundance: many; v_gene: TRBV4-2; j_gene: TRBJ2-1; d_gene: -; CDR3nt: TGTGCCAGCAGCCAAGAAGCAGATCATGAGCAGTTCTTC; CDR3aa: CASSQEADHEQFF
abundance: few; v_gene: TRBV6-5; j_gene: TRBJ2-7; d_gene: TRBD1; CDR3nt: TGTGCCAGCAGTTACTCGGGACAGGGGCAGCTCGAGCAGTACTTC; CDR3aa: CASSYSGQGQLEQYF
abundance: medium-sized; v_gene: TRBV2; j_gene: TRBJ1-5; d_gene: TRBD1; CDR3nt: TGTGCCAGCAGTGGAGGCGCGACAGGGTCGGTTCAGCCCCAGCATTTT; CDR3aa: CASSGGATGSVQPQHF
abundance: few; v_gene: TRBV5-1; j_gene: TRBJ2-7; d_gene: TRBD1; CDR3nt: TGCGCCAGCAGCTTGGGGACAGGGGGCGAGTACTTC; CDR3aa: CASSLGTGGEYF
abundance: many; v_gene: TRBV15; j_gene: TRBJ2-6; d_gene: -; CDR3nt: TGTGCCACCAGCAGAGTAGTCGGTATAAGCTCTGGGGCCAACGTCCTGACTTTC; CDR3aa: CATSRVVGISSGANVLTF
abundance: -; v_gene: TRBV7-2; j_gene: TRBJ1-4; d_gene: -; CDR3nt: TGTGCCAGCAGCCGATCGGGGGAAAAACTGTTTTTT; CDR3aa: CASSRSGEKLFF
abundance: many; v_gene: TRBV28; j_gene: TRBJ1-6; d_gene: -; CDR3nt: TGTGCCAGCAGTTCCCCGAGACAGAATTCACCCCTCCACTTT; CDR3aa: CASSSPRQNSPLHF
abundance: many; v_gene: TRBV6-5; j_gene: TRBJ2-7; d_gene: -; CDR3nt: TGTGCCAGCAGTTACCAGGCGCTTACATTAGAGCAGTACTTC; CDR3aa: CASSYQALTLEQYF
abundance: -; v_gene: TRBV7-9; j_gene: TRBJ1-1; d_gene: -; CDR3nt: TGTGCCAGCAGCCCCCCGGGACTCAGGAATACTGAAGCTTTCTTT; CDR3aa: CASSPPGLRNTEAFF
abundance: -; v_gene: TRBV29-1; j_gene: TRBJ2-3; d_gene: TRBD1; CDR3nt: TGCAGCGTAGAGGACAGGGCGAATAGCACAGATACGCAGTATTTT; CDR3aa: CSVEDRANSTDTQYF